This T cell receptor (beta chain) was sequenced in a study of blood T cell repertoires in COVID-19. Clones were read by immunoSEQ multiplex PCR, and TCRdb kept only the in-frame ones, dropping some. The sample shows more than 400,000 clones, 80% to 95% of them seen only once. Individuals aged roughly 18 to 95 years were recruited from about two dozen US areas. Two consecutive negative NP/OP PCR tests, clearance, or resolved symptoms defined Cohort 3 recovery. Germline V lookup: CDR1 SGHTA, CDR2 FQGTGA. J gave up 9 bases and V 4 bases, and 8 bases lay outside the gene matches. The CDR3 runs to 14 residues.

The source is a young man who had recovered from COVID-19. Sequenced sample: PBMCs or T cells enriched from blood (not recorded which). The J gene is TRBJ1-1, the V gene TRBV7-3; 10 bases align to TRBD1. CDR3 DNA: TGTGCCAGCAGCTCACAGGACAGGGGGTCGAAAGCTTTCTTT. Amino acid sequence: CASSSQDRGSKAFF.